These 31 T cell receptor beta chains share one sample of origin, sequenced in a study of blood T cell repertoires in COVID-19. Sequencing used immunoSEQ multiplex PCR; TCRdb keeps in-frame clones, though not all of them. Found here are approximately 72,000 clones, approximately 89% of them singletons; the top ten hold about a third. Sequencing was performed on peripheral blood. All receptors come from a woman aged 80 or older with active or convalescent COVID-19.

The chain is built from TRBV4-3 and TRBJ1-1, with D perhaps matching TRBD1 (6 bases). Germline V gene lookup returns CDR1 LGHNA and CDR2 YSLEER. The V gene lost 6 bases and the J gene lost 3 bases, with 11 bases spanning the gap. The CDR3 has 13 amino acids. The chain's CDR3 is CASSRGQYTEAFF. CDR3 nucleotides: TGCGCCAGCAGTCGAGGACAGTACACTGAAGCTTTCTTT.

V gene TRBV4-3 combines with J gene TRBJ2-2; D is ambiguous. The germline V gene has CDR1 LGHNA and CDR2 YSLEER. Trimming shortened V by 2 bases and J by 7 bases, and 11 bases separated the two germline ends. The CDR3 spans 14 residues. The CDR3 nucleotides are TGCGCCAGCAGCCAAATAATTAACTACGGGGAGCTGTTTTTT. Protein product: CASSQIINYGELFF.

This chain uses TRBV3-1 (or the pseudogene TRBV3-2) with TRBJ2-7; D perhaps matches TRBD1 (5 bases). Germline CDR1 is LGHDT and CDR2 is YNNKEL (reference sequence). The length of the CDR3 is 14 residues. Trimming took off 5 bases at V and 3 bases at J, with 14 bases between the two ends. CDR3 residues: CASSYGPTDYEQYF. The DNA for the CDR3 is TGTGCCAGCAGCTACGGACCGACAGACTACGAGCAGTACTTC.

The chain uses TRBV6-2 or TRBV6-3 and TRBJ2-2; 7 bases match TRBD1. CDR1 is MNHEY, CDR2 SVGEGT, per germline. This CDR3 is built from 17 residues. The trim removed 3 bases at V and 6 bases at J, leaving 13 bases unmatched. The CDR3 here is CASSYMTGTRSPGELFF. The CDR3 DNA is TGTGCCAGCAGTTATATGACAGGGACGCGATCACCCGGGGAGCTGTTTTTT.

V gene TRBV18 combines with J gene TRBJ1-6; D remains unclear. The V end was cut by 3 bases, the J end by 6 bases, with 21 bases between. This CDR3 comprises 18 residues. Germline V lookup: CDR1 KGHSH, CDR2 LQKENI. In DNA, the CDR3 is TGTGCCAGCTCACCGATGGGGAGCCGATGGGCACTTAATTCACCCCTCCACTTT. This encodes CASSPMGSRWALNSPLHF. The full variable domain, completed using reference TRBV18 and TRBJ1-6, is NAGVMQNPRHLVRRRGQEARLRCSPMKGHSHVYWYRQLPEEGLKFMVYLQKENIIDESGMPKERFSAEFPKEGPSILRIQQVVRGDSAAYFCASSPMGSRWALNSPLHFGNGTRLTVT.

The J gene is TRBJ1-5, the V gene TRBV18, with a possible D match to TRBD1 (6 bases). The CDR3 extends over 14 amino acids. Trimming removed 4 bases from V and 3 bases from J, with 10 bases in between. The germline V gene has CDR1 KGHSH and CDR2 LQKENI. CDR3 in amino acids: CASSQQGINQPQHF. The CDR3 bases are TGTGCCAGCTCACAACAGGGAATCAATCAGCCCCAGCATTTT.

The chain joins TRBV10-3 to TRBJ1-6; 7 positions agree with TRBD1. CDR3 length equals 13 residues. The V gene's germline CDR1 is ENHRY and CDR2 SYGVKD. V gave up 8 bases and J gave up 8 bases; unmatched junction bases: 6. The CDR3, as DNA: TGTGCCATCGCTCGACAGGGAGATTCACCCCTCCACTTT. It codes for CAIARQGDSPLHF.

The CDR3 loop is CASSDGQPQHF. The CDR3 DNA reads as TGTGCCAGCAGTGACGGGCAGCCCCAGCATTTT. The V call is TRBV2, the J call TRBJ1-5, with unresolved D. The CDR3 has 11 residues. The germline V gene has CDR1 SNHLY and CDR2 FYNNEI. Trimming took off 3 bases at V and 7 bases at J, with 4 bases between the two ends. Based on the CDR3 plus reference TRBV2 and TRBJ1-5, the full variable domain is EPEVTQTPSHQVTQMGQEVILRCVPISNHLYFYWYRQILGQKVEFLVSFYNNEISEKSEIFDDQFSVERPDGSNFTLKIRSTKLEDSAMYFCASSDGQPQHFGDGTRLSIL.

The chain couples TRBV7-2 to TRBJ1-5; 7 nucleotides agree with TRBD1. J gave up 6 bases and V 0 bases, and 2 bases lay outside the gene matches. CDR3 length equals 14 residues. Germline CDR1 is SGHTA and CDR2 is FQGNSA. DNA for the CDR3: TGTGCCAGCAGCTTAGCGTACAGGGGTCAGCCCCAGCATTTT. It encodes CASSLAYRGQPQHF.

This chain uses TRBV21-1 with TRBJ2-7; the D call TRBD2 from the table was never checked on the DNA. TRBV21-1 is listed as a pseudogene. This CDR3 region has 17 residues. The CDR3 bases are TGTGCCAGAGGTTCGGGACTAGCGGGGGGAAACACCTACGAGCAGTACTTC. It translates to CARGSGLAGGNTYEQYF.

V gene TRBV24-1 combines with J gene TRBJ1-2; D remains ambiguous. V was cut by 0 bases and J by 11 bases, with 9 bases left in between. In germline, CDR1 is KGHDR, CDR2 SFDVKD. The CDR3 has 12 amino acids. The chain's CDR3 is CATSDLRSSYTF. The CDR3 bases are TGTGCCACCAGTGATTTGCGTTCGAGTTACACCTTC.

This sequence joins TRBV30 and TRBJ1-3; no firm D call. Trimming removed 5 bases at V and 4 bases at J, with 12 bases between. The CDR3 extends over 13 amino acids. Germline V gene data show CDR1 as GTSNPN and CDR2 as SVGIG (reference sequence). The CDR3 region has the DNA TGTGCCTGGGGTGGACTGGTCGGAAACACCATATATTTT. Translation gives CAWGGLVGNTIYF.

The chain is built from TRBV27 and TRBJ1-5; D is unresolved. Trimming shortened V by 3 bases and J by 6 bases, and 15 bases separated the two germline ends. This CDR3 has 15 residues. Germline V CDR1 and CDR2: MNHEY, SMNVEV (reference sequence). The CDR3 region is CASSFVSAGGQPQHF. CDR3 nucleotide sequence: TGTGCCAGCAGTTTTGTATCGGCCGGCGGTCAGCCCCAGCATTTT.

The CDR3 bases are TGTGCCAGCACTCCGACAGGGGTGATCTACGAGCAGTACTTC. It is translated as CASTPTGVIYEQYF. The gene calls are TRBV27 and TRBJ2-7, with 8 bases matching TRBD1. The J segment lost 3 bases and the V segment lost 7 bases, leaving 8 bases of the junction unmatched. Germline V gene lookup returns CDR1 MNHEY and CDR2 SMNVEV (reference sequence). This CDR3 is built from 14 residues.

This chain links TRBV5-6 with TRBJ2-1; D not certain. Germline CDR1 and CDR2: SGHDT and YYEEEE. This CDR3 is 16 amino acids long. The V end lost 3 bases, the J end lost 0 bases, and 13 bases lay between the germline ends. CDR3 amino acids: CASSSRITGSYNEQFF. The DNA for the CDR3 is TGTGCCAGCAGCTCGCGAATAACGGGCTCCTACAATGAGCAGTTCTTC.

The chain joins TRBV7-9 to TRBJ1-1, with D possibly TRBD1 on 5 matching bases. The CDR3 totals 14 residues. Germline V gene lookup returns CDR1 SEHNR and CDR2 FQNEAQ (reference sequence). Trimming removed 7 bases from V and 1 base from J, with 13 bases in between. This CDR3 is CASTLVRENTEAFF. DNA of the CDR3: TGTGCCAGCACCCTGGTCAGGGAGAACACTGAAGCTTTCTTT.

This sequence joins TRBV9 and TRBJ2-7, with 9 bases lining up with TRBD1. Germline assignment: CDR1 SGDLS and CDR2 YYNGEE. The trim removed 2 bases at V and 5 bases at J, leaving 5 bases unmatched. CDR3 length: 14 amino acids. As DNA, the CDR3 is TGTGCCAGCAGCGTCACAGACAGGGGGAACGAGCAGTACTTC. Amino acid sequence: CASSVTDRGNEQYF.

The gene calls are TRBV7-8 and TRBJ1-2, with no clear D. Trimming removed 2 bases at V and 4 bases at J, with 14 bases between. Germline lookup yields CDR1 SGHVS and CDR2 FQNEAQ. The CDR3 is 15 amino acids. In DNA form, the CDR3 reads TGTGCCAGCAGCTTAAACTTGGATACGGGCTATGGCTACACCTTC. Its protein product is CASSLNLDTGYGYTF. The entire variable domain, with the rest obtained from reference TRBV7-8 and TRBJ1-2, is as follows: GAGVSQSPRYKVAKRGQDVALRCDPISGHVSLFWYQQALGQGPEFLTYFQNEAQLDKSGLPSDRFFAERPEGSVSTLKIQRTQQEDSAVYLCASSLNLDTGYGYTFGSGTRLTVV.

V gene TRBV4-3 combines with J gene TRBJ1-2; D unclear. Germline values: CDR1 LGHNA, CDR2 YSLEER. This CDR3 has 15 amino acids. The ends were cut back, 4 bases at V and 8 bases at J, with 20 bases in the middle. The CDR3 bases are TGCGCCAGCAGCCGATTAGATATCCAGGCGGGGGGCTACACCTTC. It specifies CASSRLDIQAGGYTF.

This chain uses TRBV5-6 with TRBJ2-7, with a possible D match to TRBD1 (5 bases). Germline-derived CDR1 and CDR2 are SGHDT and YYEEEE. This CDR3 comprises 16 residues. Trimming removed 0 bases from V and 5 bases from J, with 18 bases in between. The CDR3 spells CASSLEGSNSLNEQYF. CDR3 DNA sequence: TGTGCCAGCAGCTTGGAGGGGTCCAATTCCCTTAACGAGCAGTACTTC.

The DNA for the CDR3 is TGTGCCACCAGCAGAGTTGGCGGGACTAGCGACACAGATACGCAGTATTTT. Its translation is CATSRVGGTSDTDTQYF. The J gene is TRBJ2-3, the V gene TRBV15, with 10 bases fitting TRBD2. Germline V gene lookup returns CDR1 LNHNV and CDR2 YYDKDF (reference sequence). The V segment lost 1 base and the J segment 2 bases; nucleotides outside the gene matches: 6. The CDR3 runs 17 residues.

This chain connects TRBV18 to TRBJ1-1, with D maybe TRBD1 (6 bases). The germline CDR1 and CDR2 sequences are KGHSH and LQKENI. V lost 2 bases, J lost 11 bases, and 21 bases lay in between. CDR3 length equals 15 residues. CDR3 coding DNA: TGTGCCAGCTCACCAGAACGACAGAGGGGGTTGCGGGCTTTCTTT. This gives the protein CASSPERQRGLRAFF.

This chain uses TRBV7-2 with TRBJ2-7, with 10 bases fitting TRBD2. This CDR3 is 16 amino acids long. CDR1 is SGHTA, CDR2 FQGNSA, per germline. V lost 3 bases and J lost 1; bases outside the gene matches: 6. CDR3 amino acids: CASSFPLAGDSYEQYF. CDR3 bases: TGTGCCAGCAGCTTCCCCCTAGCGGGGGATTCCTACGAGCAGTACTTC.

The J gene is TRBJ1-5, the V gene TRBV7-2, with a tentative D call TRBD1 (6 bases). Germline CDR1 is SGHTA and CDR2 is FQGNSA. Deletions cut 2 bases from V and 5 bases from J, with 10 bases between. This CDR3 has 14 amino acids. The CDR3 reads CASSLNRAYQPQHF. The CDR3 DNA follows: TGTGCCAGCAGCTTAAACAGGGCATATCAGCCCCAGCATTTT.

Comment on this clone: Mismatch with germline at one junction end may stem from a read error. This sequence joins TRBV6-1 and TRBJ1-6; 7 bases map to TRBD1. The CDR3 extends over 18 amino acids. Germline CDR1 is MNHNS and CDR2 is SASEGT. CDR3 coding DNA: TGTGCCAGCAGTGAATTCCAACCGACAGGGCCCTACAATTCACCCCTCCACTTT. This sequence encodes CASSEFQPTGPYNSPLHF.

The V call is TRBV7-2, the J call TRBJ2-1; TRBD1 matches at 7 bases. The germline V gene encodes CDR1 SGHTA and CDR2 FQGNSA. This CDR3 region has 14 residues. The V gene end was trimmed by 1 base and the J gene end by 4 bases; junction bases not matched to a gene: 1. The CDR3 nucleotides read TGTGCCAGCAGCTTAGGGACAGGTTACAATGAGCAGTTCTTC. It is translated as CASSLGTGYNEQFF.

The chain joins TRBV15 to TRBJ1-1, with 7 positions matching TRBD1. Trimming removed 2 bases from V and 5 bases from J; junction bases left unmatched: 11. Germline-derived CDR1 and CDR2 are LNHNV and YYDKDF (reference sequence). The CDR3 sequence is 16 residues long. The CDR3 nucleotides read TGTGCCACCAGCAGATGGCCCTCAGGGGGGCGGACTGAAGCTTTCTTT. Encoded protein: CATSRWPSGGRTEAFF.

V and J are TRBV5-1 and TRBJ2-7; TRBD1 aligns across 10 bases. The CDR3 loop spans 14 amino acids. Per germline, CDR1 SGHRS and CDR2 YFSETQ. The trim removed 0 bases at V and 7 bases at J, leaving 4 bases unmatched. CDR3 sequence (DNA): TGCGCCAGCAGCTTGGGGACAGGGGGAGGGGAGCAGTACTTC. Translated, it gives CASSLGTGGGEQYF.

The chain carries TRBV12-3 or TRBV12-4 and TRBJ1-5, with D perhaps TRBD1 (6 bases). The V and J ends lost 6 bases and 5 bases respectively, with 11 bases between them. The CDR3 is 13 residues long. CDR3 DNA sequence: TGTGCCAGCAGACCAAACAGGGATCAGCCCCAGCATTTT. Amino acid sequence: CASRPNRDQPQHF.

J is TRBJ2-5 and V is TRBV3-1 (or the pseudogene TRBV3-2); D perhaps matches TRBD1 (5 bases). CDR3 size: 14 residues. CDR1 and CDR2 (germline): LGHDT, YNNKEL (reference sequence). Between the trimmed V and J ends, which lost 3 bases and 4 bases, there was a span of 12 bases. Here the CDR3 reads CASSQWQGGETQYF. CDR3 bases: TGTGCCAGCAGCCAGTGGCAGGGCGGAGAGACCCAGTACTTC.

The table lists this clone with a count of one. The rearrangement links TRBV7-3 to TRBJ1-2, with D possibly TRBD1 on 6 matching bases. Germline lookup yields CDR1 SGHTA and CDR2 FQGTGA. This CDR3 is 13 amino acids long. V lost 2 bases and J 2 bases, leaving 6 bases between the germline ends. This CDR3 reads CASSLQGNYGYTF. For the CDR3, the DNA is TGTGCCAGCAGCTTACAGGGGAACTATGGCTACACCTTC.